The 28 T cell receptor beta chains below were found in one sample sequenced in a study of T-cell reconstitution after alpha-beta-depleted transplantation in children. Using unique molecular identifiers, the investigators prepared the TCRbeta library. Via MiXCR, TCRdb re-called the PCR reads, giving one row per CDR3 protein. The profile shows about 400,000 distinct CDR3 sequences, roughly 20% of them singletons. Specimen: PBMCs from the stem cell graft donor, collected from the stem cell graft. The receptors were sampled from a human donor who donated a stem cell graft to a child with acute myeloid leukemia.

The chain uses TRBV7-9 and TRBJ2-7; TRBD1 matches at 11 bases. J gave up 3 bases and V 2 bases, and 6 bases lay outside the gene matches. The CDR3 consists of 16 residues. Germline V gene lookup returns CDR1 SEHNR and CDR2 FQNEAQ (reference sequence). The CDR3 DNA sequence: TGTGCCAGCAGCTTAACGGACAGGGGGCCTATCTACGAGCAGTACTTC. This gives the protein CASSLTDRGPIYEQYF.

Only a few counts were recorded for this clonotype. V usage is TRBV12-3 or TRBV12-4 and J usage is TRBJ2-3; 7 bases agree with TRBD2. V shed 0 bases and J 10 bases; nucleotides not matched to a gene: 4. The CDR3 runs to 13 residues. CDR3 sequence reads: CASSLARDYSQYF. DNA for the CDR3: TGTGCCAGCAGTTTAGCGCGGGACTACTCGCAGTATTTT.

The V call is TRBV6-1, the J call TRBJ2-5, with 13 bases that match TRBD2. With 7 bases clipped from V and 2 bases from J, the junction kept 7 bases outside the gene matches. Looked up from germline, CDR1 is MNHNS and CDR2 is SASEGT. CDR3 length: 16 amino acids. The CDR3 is CASKGLAGNEQETQYF. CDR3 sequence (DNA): TGTGCCAGCAAGGGACTAGCGGGAAACGAACAAGAGACCCAGTACTTC.

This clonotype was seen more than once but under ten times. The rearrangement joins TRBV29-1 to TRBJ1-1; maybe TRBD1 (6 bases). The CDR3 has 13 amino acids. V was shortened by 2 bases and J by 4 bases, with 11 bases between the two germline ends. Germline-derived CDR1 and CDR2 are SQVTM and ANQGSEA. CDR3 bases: TGCAGCGTTGAAATAGGGGGAGGCACTGAAGCTTTCTTT. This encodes CSVEIGGGTEAFF.

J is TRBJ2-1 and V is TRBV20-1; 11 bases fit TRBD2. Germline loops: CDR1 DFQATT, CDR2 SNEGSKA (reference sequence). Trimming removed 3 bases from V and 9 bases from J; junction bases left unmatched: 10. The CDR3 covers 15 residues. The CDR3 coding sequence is TGCAGTGCTAGTGTCGTTCCTAGCGGGAGGACTGAGCAGTTCTTC. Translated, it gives CSASVVPSGRTEQFF.

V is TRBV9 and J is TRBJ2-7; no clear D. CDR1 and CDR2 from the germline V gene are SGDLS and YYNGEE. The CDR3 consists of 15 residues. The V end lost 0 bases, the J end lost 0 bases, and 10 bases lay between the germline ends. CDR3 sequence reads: CASSVELQSSYEQYF. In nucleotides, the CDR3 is TGTGCCAGCAGCGTAGAGCTACAGAGCTCCTACGAGCAGTACTTC. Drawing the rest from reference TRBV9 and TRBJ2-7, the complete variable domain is DSGVTQTPKHLITATGQRVTLRCSPRSGDLSVYWYQQSLDQGLQFLIQYYNGEERAKGNILERFSAQQFPDLHSELNLSSLELGDSALYFCASSVELQSSYEQYFGPGTRLTVT.

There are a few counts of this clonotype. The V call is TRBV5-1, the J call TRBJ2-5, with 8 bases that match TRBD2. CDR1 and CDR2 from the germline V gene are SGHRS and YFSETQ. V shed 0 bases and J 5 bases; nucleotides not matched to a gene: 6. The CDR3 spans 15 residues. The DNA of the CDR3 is TGCGCCAGCAGCTTGGTGGTAGCGGGGACGGAGACCCAGTACTTC. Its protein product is CASSLVVAGTETQYF.

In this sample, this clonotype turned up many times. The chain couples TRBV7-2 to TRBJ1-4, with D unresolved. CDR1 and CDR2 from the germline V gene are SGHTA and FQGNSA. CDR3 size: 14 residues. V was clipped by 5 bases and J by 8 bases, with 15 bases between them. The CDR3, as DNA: TGTGCCAGCAGCCCTGAGGTCTTTAAGGAAAAACTGTTTTTT. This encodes CASSPEVFKEKLFF.

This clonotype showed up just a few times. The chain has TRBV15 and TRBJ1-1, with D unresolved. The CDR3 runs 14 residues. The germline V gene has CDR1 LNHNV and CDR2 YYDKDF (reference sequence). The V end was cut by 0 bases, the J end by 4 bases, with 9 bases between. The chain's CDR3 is CATSRDPEITEAFF. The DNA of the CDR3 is TGTGCCACCAGCAGAGATCCAGAAATCACTGAAGCTTTCTTT.

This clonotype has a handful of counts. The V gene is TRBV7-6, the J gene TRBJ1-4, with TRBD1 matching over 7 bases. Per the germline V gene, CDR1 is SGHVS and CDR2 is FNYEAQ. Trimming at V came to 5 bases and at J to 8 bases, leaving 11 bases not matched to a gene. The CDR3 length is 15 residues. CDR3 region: CASSREGAAQEKLFF. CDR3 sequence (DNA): TGTGCCAGCAGCCGCGAGGGGGCGGCTCAAGAAAAACTGTTTTTT.

The CDR3 region is CASSGLSPNTEAFF. CDR3 nucleotides: TGTGCCAGCAGTGGTCTTAGTCCAAACACTGAAGCTTTCTTT. The chain combines TRBV2 with TRBJ1-1, with D unclear. With 4 bases removed from V and 2 bases from J, the gap between germline ends came to 11 bases. Germline lookup yields CDR1 SNHLY and CDR2 FYNNEI. The CDR3 runs 14 residues.

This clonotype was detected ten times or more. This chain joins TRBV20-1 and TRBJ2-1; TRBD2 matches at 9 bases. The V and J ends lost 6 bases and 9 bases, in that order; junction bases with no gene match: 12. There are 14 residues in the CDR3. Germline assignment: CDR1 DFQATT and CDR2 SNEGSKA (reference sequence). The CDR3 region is CSASSGTVPSEQFF. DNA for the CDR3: TGCAGTGCGTCTAGCGGGACTGTTCCCAGTGAGCAGTTCTTC.

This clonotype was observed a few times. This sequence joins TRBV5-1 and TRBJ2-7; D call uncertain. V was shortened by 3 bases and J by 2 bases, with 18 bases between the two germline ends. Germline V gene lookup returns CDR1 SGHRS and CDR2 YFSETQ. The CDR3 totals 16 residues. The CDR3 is CASSSVGPGLTYEQYF. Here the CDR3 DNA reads TGCGCCAGCAGCTCGGTGGGTCCAGGTTTAACCTACGAGCAGTACTTC.

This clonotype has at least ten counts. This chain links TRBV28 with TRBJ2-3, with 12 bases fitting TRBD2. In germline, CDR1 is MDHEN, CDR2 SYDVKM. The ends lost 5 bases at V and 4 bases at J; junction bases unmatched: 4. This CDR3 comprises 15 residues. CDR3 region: CASSTTSGGSDTQYF. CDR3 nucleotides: TGTGCCAGCAGTACAACTAGCGGGGGGTCAGATACGCAGTATTTT.

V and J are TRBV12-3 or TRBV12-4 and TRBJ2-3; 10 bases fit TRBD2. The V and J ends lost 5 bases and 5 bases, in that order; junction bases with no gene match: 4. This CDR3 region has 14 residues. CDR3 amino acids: CASSQTSGLDTQYF. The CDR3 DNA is TGTGCCAGCAGTCAGACTAGCGGGTTAGATACGCAGTATTTT.

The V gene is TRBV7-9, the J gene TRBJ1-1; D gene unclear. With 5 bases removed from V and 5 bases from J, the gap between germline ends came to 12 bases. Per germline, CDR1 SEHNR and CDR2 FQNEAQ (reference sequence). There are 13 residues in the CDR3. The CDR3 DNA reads TGTGCCAGCAGCCAAGGAGGGAGTACTGAAGCTTTCTTT. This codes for CASSQGGSTEAFF.

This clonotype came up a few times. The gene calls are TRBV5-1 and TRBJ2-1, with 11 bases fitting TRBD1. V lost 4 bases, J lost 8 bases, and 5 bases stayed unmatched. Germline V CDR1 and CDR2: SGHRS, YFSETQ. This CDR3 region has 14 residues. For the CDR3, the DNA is TGCGCCAGCAGCACGGGACAGGGGGTGGATGAGCAGTTCTTC. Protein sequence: CASSTGQGVDEQFF. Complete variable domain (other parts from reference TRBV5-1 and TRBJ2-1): KAGVTQTPRYLIKTRGQQVTLSCSPISGHRSVSWYQQTPGQGLQFLFEYFSETQRNKGNFPGRFSGRQFSNSRSEMNVSTLELGDSALYLCASSTGQGVDEQFFGPGTRLTVL.

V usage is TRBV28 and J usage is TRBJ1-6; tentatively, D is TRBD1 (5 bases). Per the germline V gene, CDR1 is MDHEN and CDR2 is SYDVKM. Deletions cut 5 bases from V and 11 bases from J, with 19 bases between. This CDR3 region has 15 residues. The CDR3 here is CASSNAGTGDAPLHF. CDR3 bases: TGTGCCAGCAGTAATGCCGGGACGGGGGACGCACCCCTCCACTTT. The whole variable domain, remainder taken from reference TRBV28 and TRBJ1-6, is DVKVTQSSRYLVKRTGEKVFLECVQDMDHENMFWYRQDPGLGLRLIYFSYDVKMKEKGDIPEGYSVSREKKERFSLILESASTNQTSMYLCASSNAGTGDAPLHFGNGTRLTVT.

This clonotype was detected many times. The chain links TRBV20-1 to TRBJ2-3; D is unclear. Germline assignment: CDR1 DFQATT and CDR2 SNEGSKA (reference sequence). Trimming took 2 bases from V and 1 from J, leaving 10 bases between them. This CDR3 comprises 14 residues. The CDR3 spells CSARFSWGTDTQYF. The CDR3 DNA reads TGCAGTGCTAGATTTAGCTGGGGCACAGATACGCAGTATTTT.

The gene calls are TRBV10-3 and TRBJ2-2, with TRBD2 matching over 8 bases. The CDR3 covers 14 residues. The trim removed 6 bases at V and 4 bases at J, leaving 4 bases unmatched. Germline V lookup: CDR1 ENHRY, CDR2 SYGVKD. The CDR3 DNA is TGTGCCATCAGAGCCGGGGGGGGCACCGGGGAGCTGTTTTTT. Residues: CAIRAGGGTGELFF.

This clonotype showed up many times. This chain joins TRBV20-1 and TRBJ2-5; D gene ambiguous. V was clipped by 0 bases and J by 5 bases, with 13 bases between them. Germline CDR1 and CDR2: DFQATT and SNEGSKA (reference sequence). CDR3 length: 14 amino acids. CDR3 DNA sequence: TGCAGTGCTAGAGATCGGCATCGGTTGGAGACCCAGTACTTC. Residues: CSARDRHRLETQYF.

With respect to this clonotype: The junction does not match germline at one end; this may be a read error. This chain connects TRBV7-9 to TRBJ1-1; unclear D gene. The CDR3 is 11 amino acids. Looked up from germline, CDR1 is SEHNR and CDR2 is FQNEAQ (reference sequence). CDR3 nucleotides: TGTGCCAGCAGCTTAGACTCTGAAGCTTTCTTC. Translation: CASSLDSEAFF.

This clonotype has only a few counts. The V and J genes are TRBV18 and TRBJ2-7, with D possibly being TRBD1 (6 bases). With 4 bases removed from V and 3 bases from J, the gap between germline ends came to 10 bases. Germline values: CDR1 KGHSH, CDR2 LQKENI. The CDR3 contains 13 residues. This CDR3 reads CASSRTDNYEQYF. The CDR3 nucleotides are TGTGCCAGCTCACGGACAGACAACTACGAGCAGTACTTC.

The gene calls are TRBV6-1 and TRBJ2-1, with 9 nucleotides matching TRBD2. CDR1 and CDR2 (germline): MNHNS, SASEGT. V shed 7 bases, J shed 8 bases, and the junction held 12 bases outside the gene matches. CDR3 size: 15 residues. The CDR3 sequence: CASTIIAGAAHEQFF. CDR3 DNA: TGTGCCAGCACCATCATAGCGGGAGCCGCCCATGAGCAGTTCTTC.

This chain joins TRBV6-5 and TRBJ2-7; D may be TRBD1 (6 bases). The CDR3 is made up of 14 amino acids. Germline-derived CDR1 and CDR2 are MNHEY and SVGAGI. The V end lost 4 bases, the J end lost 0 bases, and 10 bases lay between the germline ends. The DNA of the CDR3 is TGTGCCAGCAGTTCAGACAGGAGCTCCTACGAGCAGTACTTC. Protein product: CASSSDRSSYEQYF.

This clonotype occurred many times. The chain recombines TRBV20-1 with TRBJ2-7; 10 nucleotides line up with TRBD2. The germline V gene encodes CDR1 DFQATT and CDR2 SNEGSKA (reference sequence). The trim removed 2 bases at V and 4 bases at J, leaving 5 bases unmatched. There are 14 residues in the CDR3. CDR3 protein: CSARLAGESYEQYF. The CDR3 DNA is TGCAGTGCTAGACTAGCGGGAGAGTCATACGAGCAGTACTTC.

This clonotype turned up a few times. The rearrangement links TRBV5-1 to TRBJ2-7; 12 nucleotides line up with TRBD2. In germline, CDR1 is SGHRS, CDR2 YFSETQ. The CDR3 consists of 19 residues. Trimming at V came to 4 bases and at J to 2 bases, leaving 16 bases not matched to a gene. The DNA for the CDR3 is TGCGCCAGCAGCATAACGGGACTAGCGGGTTCCCAGACCCCCTACGAGCAGTACTTC. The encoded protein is CASSITGLAGSQTPYEQYF.

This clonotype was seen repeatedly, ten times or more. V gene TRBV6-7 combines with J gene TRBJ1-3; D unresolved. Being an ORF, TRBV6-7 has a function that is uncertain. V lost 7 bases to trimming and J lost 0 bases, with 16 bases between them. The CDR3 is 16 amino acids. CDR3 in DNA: TGTGCCAGCATGTCTAAGGCCCCGAGCTCTGGAAACACCATATATTTT. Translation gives CASMSKAPSSGNTIYF.